These T cell receptor beta chains were read from a single sample in a study of T cell repertoires in cytomegalovirus infection. TCRdb fed the reads into MiXCR, producing one record per CDR3 protein. This table holds about 160,000 distinct CDR3 sequences, about a sixth found once. Sequencing was done on a sample of CD8+ T cells from PBMCs. These receptors all stem from a human donor in good health (CMV status not recorded). Some clones in this sample may be carry-over from other donors' samples. Each CDR3 is given with its conserved first and last residue. D genes are given only for firm matches. A clone size is listed for some rows: how often the clone was seen (once, few, many), or a class if it is expanded.

>TRBJ2-2|TRBV6-6|.|.
TGTGCCAGCAGTTACATGTTATCTGGGGAGCTGTTTTTT
CASSYMLSGELFF
>TRBJ1-6|TRBV7-2|.|.
TGTGCCAGCAGCTCACGGGACCCCAATTCACCCCTCCACTTT
CASSSRDPNSPLHF
>TRBJ2-7|TRBV27|.|.
TGTGCCAGCAGTTTATCGAATGGTCCCTCCTACGAGCAGTACTTC
CASSLSNGPSYEQYF
>TRBJ2-7|TRBV29-1|TRBD1|.
TGCAGCGTTGAAGACGGAACCGGGACAGGGCCTTACGAGCAGTACTTC
CSVEDGTGTGPYEQYF
>TRBJ1-1|TRBV7-9|TRBD1|.
TGTGCCAGCAGCCTAAAAGGGACAGGGAACACTGAAGCTTTCTTT
CASSLKGTGNTEAFF
>TRBJ2-7|TRBV7-9|.|few
TGTGCCAGCAGCTTAGTTTCAGGGAGCTCCTACGAGCAGTACTTC
CASSLVSGSSYEQYF
>TRBJ2-5|TRBV7-6|.|few
TGTGCCAGCAGTCCCCCCGGGGGGACCCAGTACTTC
CASSPPGGTQYF
>TRBJ2-1|TRBV10-3|.|.
TGTGCCATCAGTGAGTCCTCCTACAATGAGCAGTTCTTC
CAISESSYNEQFF
>TRBJ2-1|TRBV11-2|TRBD1|few
TGTGCCAGCACCGTACACTATGGACAGGATCAGTTCTTC
CASTVHYGQDQFF
>TRBJ2-2|TRBV7-3|TRBD2|.
TGTGCCAGCAGCTTAAAGGCTAGCGGGGACACCGGGAAGCTGTTTTTT
CASSLKASGDTGKLFF
>TRBJ1-5|TRBV7-9|TRBD1|.
TGTGCCAGCAGCACGGCAGGGGGCCGGCAGCCCCAGCATTTT
CASSTAGGRQPQHF
>TRBJ2-7|TRBV7-2|TRBD1|few
TGTGCCAGCAGCTACCTACAGGGGAACGAGCAGTACTTC
CASSYLQGNEQYF
>TRBJ2-6|TRBV4-3|.|.
TGCGCCAGCAGCCCCCAAATTTTGGGATCTGGGGCCAACGTCCTGACTTTC
CASSPQILGSGANVLTF
>TRBJ1-2|TRBV29-1|.|.
TGCAGCGTTATAGGAGTCTATGGCTACACCTTC
CSVIGVYGYTF
>TRBJ2-5|TRBV6-2/TRBV6-3|.|.
TGTGCCAGCACCATGCTTAAGGATAGGGAGACCCAGTACTTC
CASTMLKDRETQYF
>TRBJ2-1|TRBV7-9|TRBD2|many
TGTGCCAGCAGCCCAACTAGCGGAGAGCCCTACAATGAGCAGTTCTTC
CASSPTSGEPYNEQFF
>TRBJ2-7|TRBV7-9|.|.
TGTGCCAGCAGCTTCGGCGGCCGGTCGGGCGAGCAGTACTTC
CASSFGGRSGEQYF
>TRBJ2-3|TRBV7-9|.|few
TGTGCCAGCAGCTTACCCATCACAGATACGCAGTATTTT
CASSLPITDTQYF
>TRBJ2-5|TRBV4-1|TRBD2|few
TGCGCCAGCAGCACACTGGGGGCTAGCGGGAGTATATTCGGGGAGACCCAGTACTTC
CASSTLGASGSIFGETQYF
>TRBJ2-1|TRBV4-3|.|few
TGCGCCAGCAGCCAAGATCGAGGGACCGGAGGGAATGAGCAGTTCTTC
CASSQDRGTGGNEQFF
>TRBJ2-7|TRBV7-8|.|.
TGTGCCAGCAGCCGTGAACGAGGATTGAATAGGGAGCAGTACTTC
CASSRERGLNREQYF
>TRBJ2-4|TRBV4-3|.|few
TGCGCCAGCAGCCAAGCTCACGAAGGCATTCAGTACTTC
CASSQAHEGIQYF
>TRBJ1-1|TRBV12-3/TRBV12-4|.|few
TGTGCCAGCAGGATCAACACTGAAGCTTTCTTT
CASRINTEAFF
>TRBJ1-4|TRBV27|.|.
TGTGCCAGCAGTTCACGGAGGTCAACTAATGAAAAACTGTTTTTT
CASSSRRSTNEKLFF
>TRBJ1-6|TRBV2|.|.
TGTGCCAGCACCGACCCTTATAATTCACCCCTCCACTTT
CASTDPYNSPLHF
>TRBJ2-1|TRBV6-6|.|.
TGTGCCAGCAGTTACTCTATCGGGAATGAGCAGTTCTTC
CASSYSIGNEQFF
>TRBJ2-3|TRBV7-6|TRBD2|.
TGTGCCAGCAGCATCCGGACTAGCGGGAGCACAGATACGCAGTATTTT
CASSIRTSGSTDTQYF
>TRBJ1-1|TRBV5-1|.|.
TGCGCCAGCAGCTTGATAGATGCCGGAGGCACTGAAGCTTTCTTT
CASSLIDAGGTEAFF
>TRBJ2-7|TRBV28|TRBD2|few
TGTGCCAGCAGTTTACTAGCGGGAGCCATCCACGAGCAGTACTTC
CASSLLAGAIHEQYF
>TRBJ2-1|TRBV2|TRBD1|.
TGTGCCATTGGACAGGGGGCACATGAGCAGTTCTTC
CAIGQGAHEQFF
>TRBJ2-5|TRBV6-2/TRBV6-3|.|.
TGTGCCAGCAGTAACACGATCGGACAAGAGACCCAGTACTTC
CASSNTIGQETQYF
>TRBJ2-4|TRBV28|.|few
TGTGCCAGCAGGGTCCAGGGCGCCAAAAACATTCAGTACTTC
CASRVQGAKNIQYF
>TRBJ2-1|TRBV19|.|few
TGTGCCAGCCACTCGCGGGGAACCGACAATGAGCAGTTCTTC
CASHSRGTDNEQFF
>TRBJ1-2|TRBV20-1|.|.
TGCAGTGCTAGAGCTGGAGGCTACACCTTC
CSARAGGYTF
>TRBJ2-6|TRBV7-9|.|.
TGTGCCAGCAGCTTATCATCGGGGGCTGGGGCCAACGTCCTGACTTTC
CASSLSSGAGANVLTF
>TRBJ1-1|TRBV25-1|.|.
TGTGCCAGCAGTTCGACCCTGATGCCGCTGAACACTGAAGCTTTCTTT
CASSSTLMPLNTEAFF
>TRBJ2-5|TRBV7-2|.|.
TGTGCCAGCAGCCCGTTCCCCGTACTAGCCCCGGGGGAGACCCAGTACTTC
CASSPFPVLAPGETQYF
>TRBJ1-1|TRBV12-3/TRBV12-4|.|few
TGTGCCAGCACCCAACACGGGAACACTGAAGCTTTCTTT
CASTQHGNTEAFF
>TRBJ2-7|TRBV11-2|.|.
TGTGCCAGCAGCCCTCCAGGGACCTACGAGCAGTACTTC
CASSPPGTYEQYF
>TRBJ2-2|TRBV6-4|TRBD1|few
TGTGCCAGCAGTACGGGACAGGGCTCTACCGGGGAGCTGTTTTTT
CASSTGQGSTGELFF
>TRBJ2-7|TRBV10-3|.|few
TGTGCCATCAGTGAACGGGAGCGGGACGAGCAGTACTTC
CAISERERDEQYF
>TRBJ2-6|TRBV7-7|.|.
TGTGCCAGCAGCTTATCAGCCTCTGGGGCCAACGTCCTGACTTTC
CASSLSASGANVLTF
>TRBJ2-5|TRBV7-2|.|many
TGTGCCAGCAGCCATTCTCAAGAGACCCAGTACTTC
CASSHSQETQYF
>TRBJ2-7|TRBV11-2|.|few
TGTGCCAGCAGCTTAGCGGAGACACCGTGGGGGTACTACGAGCAGTACTTC
CASSLAETPWGYYEQYF
>TRBJ1-2|TRBV7-8|TRBD1|few
TGTGCCAGCAGCTTAGAGGGGGCGAGCTGGGGATCTGGCTACACCTTC
CASSLEGASWGSGYTF